A selection of T cell receptor beta chains follows, all from one sample in a study of spatial heterogeneity in lung cancer. In TCRdb, the 5' RACE reads were re-called with MiXCR into one record per CDR3 protein. The table has roughly 10,000 distinct CDR3 sequences, less than 5% seen once. The sample in question was normal lung tissue next to the tumor, obtained at surgery. These receptors came from a male donor with early-stage non-small cell lung cancer. Both conserved end residues are part of each CDR3. The D gene is left open where the match is weak. Clone size is shown for a subset of rows, as once, few, many or a class of expanded clone.

>many|.|TRBJ2-5|TRBV20-1
TGCAGTGCTAGCGGGGACTTCCAAGAGACCCAGTACTTC
CSASGDFQETQYF
>many|.|TRBJ1-5|TRBV7-2
TGTGCCAGCAGCTTAGGGCCGGAGTATCAGCCCCAGCATTTT
CASSLGPEYQPQHF
>many|TRBD1|TRBJ2-1|TRBV3-1
TGTGCCAGCAGCCAAGCATTACAGGGGCTGAGCTCCTACAATGAGCAGTTCTTC
CASSQALQGLSSYNEQFF
>many|.|TRBJ2-3|TRBV5-1
TGCGCCAGCAGCTTGGCCACGGGGCCCACAGATACGCAGTATTTT
CASSLATGPTDTQYF
>.|.|TRBJ1-2|TRBV12-3/TRBV12-4
TGTGCCAGCAGCCCCCACGGGTCCTTGGGGTTAAACTATGGCTACACCTTC
CASSPHGSLGLNYGYTF
>many|.|TRBJ2-1|TRBV20-1
TGCAGTGCTAGAGATGTTAGAAGCTCCTACAATGAGCAGTTCTTC
CSARDVRSSYNEQFF
>.|.|TRBJ2-1|TRBV6-1
TGTGCCAGCAGTCAATGGGTTGAGAAGCAGTTCTTC
CASSQWVEKQFF
>.|.|TRBJ2-7|TRBV20-1
TGCAGTGCTAGCGGAGAGATCTACGAGCAGTACTTC
CSASGEIYEQYF
>many|TRBD1|TRBJ2-7|TRBV12-3/TRBV12-4
TGTGCCAGCAGTCGACAGGGTTCCGTCTCCTACGAGCAGTACTTC
CASSRQGSVSYEQYF
>medium-sized|.|TRBJ1-1|TRBV7-2
TGTGCCAGCAGCGGACAGCTGAACACTGAAGCTTTCTTT
CASSGQLNTEAFF
>medium-sized|.|TRBJ1-1|TRBV28
TGTGCCAGCAGTTTAGCGGGGATAGGCACTGAAGCTTTCTTT
CASSLAGIGTEAFF
>many|.|TRBJ2-3|TRBV27
TGTGCCAGCAGCCAAGGGGGACTCGCTACGCAGTATTTT
CASSQGGLATQYF
>many|.|TRBJ2-1|TRBV27
TGTGCCAGCAGTTTGAACAGGGTGAACTCCAATGAGCAGTTCTTC
CASSLNRVNSNEQFF
>many|TRBD1|TRBJ1-1|TRBV13
TGTGCCAGCAGCTCGGGACAGGGGGACACTGAAGCTTTCTTT
CASSSGQGDTEAFF
>many|.|TRBJ2-7|TRBV3-1
TGTGCCAGCAGCCCCATGCTCTTCTACGAGCAGTACTTC
CASSPMLFYEQYF
>many|.|TRBJ2-7|TRBV29-1
TGCAGCGTTGAAGAGCCCCCCGGCAGCTCCTACGAGCAGTACTTC
CSVEEPPGSSYEQYF
>many|TRBD1|TRBJ1-5|TRBV7-8
TGTGCCAGCAGCTCGGGGACAGGGGTTGGGCAGCCCCAGCATTTT
CASSSGTGVGQPQHF
>many|TRBD1|TRBJ1-1|TRBV20-1
TGCAGTGCTAGAGATTATCGGTCGACCTCCTCAGGGGGCAGTGAAGCTTTCTTT
CSARDYRSTSSGGSEAFF
>many|TRBD1|TRBJ1-5|TRBV20-1
TGCAGTGCCCACCGGACAGGGGGACAGCCCCAGCATTTT
CSAHRTGGQPQHF
>few|TRBD2|TRBJ2-2|TRBV29-1
TGCAGCGCCAGGGAGGCTAGCGGGGGGGCGAACACCGGGGAGCTGTTTTTT
CSAREASGGANTGELFF
>many|TRBD1|TRBJ2-7|TRBV29-1
TGCAGCGCCAAGGGACAGGGGGACTCCTACGAGCAGTACTTC
CSAKGQGDSYEQYF
>many|TRBD2|TRBJ2-3|TRBV5-5
TGTGCCAGCAGCCTTAGCGGGAGAGAGCGAGATACGCAGTATTTT
CASSLSGRERDTQYF
>many|TRBD1|TRBJ2-7|TRBV4-2
TGTGCCAGCAGCCAAGAATTGGGACAGCCCCCCTTATCCTACGAGCAGTACTTC
CASSQELGQPPLSYEQYF
>many|TRBD2|TRBJ2-1|TRBV6-1
TGTGCCAGCAGTGAGGCTAGCGGGGGGGCCAGTGAGCAGTTCTTC
CASSEASGGASEQFF
>many|TRBD1|TRBJ2-5|TRBV29-1
TGCAGCGTTGTTGGGACAGTAGATGTCGGAGAGACCCAGTACTTC
CSVVGTVDVGETQYF
>.|.|TRBJ2-3|TRBV29-1
TGCAGCGTTGAGTCCGGACTCAGAACAGATACGCAGTATTTT
CSVESGLRTDTQYF